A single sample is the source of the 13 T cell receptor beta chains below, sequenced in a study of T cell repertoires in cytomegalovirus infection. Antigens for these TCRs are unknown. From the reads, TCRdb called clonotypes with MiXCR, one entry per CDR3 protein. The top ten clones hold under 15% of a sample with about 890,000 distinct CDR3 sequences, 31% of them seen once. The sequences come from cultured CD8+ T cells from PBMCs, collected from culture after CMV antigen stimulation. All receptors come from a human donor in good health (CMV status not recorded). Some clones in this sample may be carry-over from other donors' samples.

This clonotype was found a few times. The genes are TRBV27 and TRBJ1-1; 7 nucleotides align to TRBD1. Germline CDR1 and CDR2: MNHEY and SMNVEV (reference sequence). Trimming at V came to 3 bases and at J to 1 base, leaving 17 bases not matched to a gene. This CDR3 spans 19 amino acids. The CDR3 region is CASSLLTGNYQTPNTEAFF. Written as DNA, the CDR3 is TGTGCCAGCAGTTTGTTGACAGGGAACTACCAGACCCCGAACACTGAAGCTTTCTTT.

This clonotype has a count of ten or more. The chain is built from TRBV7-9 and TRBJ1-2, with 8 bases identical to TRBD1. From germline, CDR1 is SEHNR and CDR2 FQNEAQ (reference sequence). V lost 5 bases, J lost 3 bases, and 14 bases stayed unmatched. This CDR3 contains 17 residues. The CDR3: CASSPPRRAGGDYGYTF. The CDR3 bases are TGTGCCAGCAGCCCACCAAGGCGGGCAGGGGGCGACTATGGCTACACCTTC.

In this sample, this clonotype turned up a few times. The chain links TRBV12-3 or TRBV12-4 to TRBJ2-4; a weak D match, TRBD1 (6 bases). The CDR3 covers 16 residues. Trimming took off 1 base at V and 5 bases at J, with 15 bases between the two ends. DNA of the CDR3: TGTGCCAGCAGTTTAGGCAGCAGGGGTCTCGAAAACATTCAGTACTTC. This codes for CASSLGSRGLENIQYF.

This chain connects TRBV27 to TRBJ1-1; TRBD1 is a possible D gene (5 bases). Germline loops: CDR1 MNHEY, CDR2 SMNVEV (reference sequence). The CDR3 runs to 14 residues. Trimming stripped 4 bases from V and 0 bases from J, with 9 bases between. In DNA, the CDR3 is TGTGCCAGCAGTTCCCGGGACTTGAACACTGAAGCTTTCTTT. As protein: CASSSRDLNTEAFF.

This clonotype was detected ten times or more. CDR3 DNA: TGTGCCAGCAGTTATGAAGACGGCTACAATGAGCAGTTCTTC. Encoded protein: CASSYEDGYNEQFF. The gene calls are TRBV7-8 and TRBJ2-1; D is uncertain. Trimming took off 6 bases at V and 3 bases at J, with 12 bases between the two ends. The germline CDR1 and CDR2 sequences are SGHVS and FQNEAQ. The CDR3 spans 14 residues.

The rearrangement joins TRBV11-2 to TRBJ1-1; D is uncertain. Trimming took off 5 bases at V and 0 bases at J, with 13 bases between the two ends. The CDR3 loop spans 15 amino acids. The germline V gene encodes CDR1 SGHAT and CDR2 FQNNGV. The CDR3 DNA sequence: TGTGCCAGCAGCCCCTACCGACCCTTGAACACTGAAGCTTTCTTT. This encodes CASSPYRPLNTEAFF.

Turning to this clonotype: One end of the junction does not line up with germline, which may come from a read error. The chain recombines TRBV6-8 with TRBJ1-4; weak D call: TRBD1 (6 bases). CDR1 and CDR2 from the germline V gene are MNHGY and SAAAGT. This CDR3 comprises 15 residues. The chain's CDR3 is CTSRTAGVTNEKLFF. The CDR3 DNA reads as TGTACCAGCAGGACCGCAGGGGTCACTAATGAAAAACTGTTTTTT.

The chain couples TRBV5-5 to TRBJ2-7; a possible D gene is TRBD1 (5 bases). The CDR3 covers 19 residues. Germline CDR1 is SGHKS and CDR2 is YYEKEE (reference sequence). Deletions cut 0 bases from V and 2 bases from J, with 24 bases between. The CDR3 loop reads CASSLAGITGSLMAYEQYV. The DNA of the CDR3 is TGTGCCAGCAGCTTGGCCGGTATTACAGGTTCCCTGATGGCCTACGAGCAGTACGTC.

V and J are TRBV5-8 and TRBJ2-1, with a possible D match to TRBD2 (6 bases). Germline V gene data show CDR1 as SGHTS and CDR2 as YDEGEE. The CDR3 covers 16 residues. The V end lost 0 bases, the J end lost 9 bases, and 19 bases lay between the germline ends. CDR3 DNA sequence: TGTGCCAGCAGCTTGGACGCGGGACTTAGCCTGGGTGAGCAGTTCTTC. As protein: CASSLDAGLSLGEQFF.

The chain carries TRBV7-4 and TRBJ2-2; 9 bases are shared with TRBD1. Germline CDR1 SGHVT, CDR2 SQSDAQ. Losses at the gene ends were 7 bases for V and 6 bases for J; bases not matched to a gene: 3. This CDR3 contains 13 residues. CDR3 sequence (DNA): TGTGCCAGCAACCGACAGGGGGCCGGGGAGCTGTTTTTT. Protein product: CASNRQGAGELFF.

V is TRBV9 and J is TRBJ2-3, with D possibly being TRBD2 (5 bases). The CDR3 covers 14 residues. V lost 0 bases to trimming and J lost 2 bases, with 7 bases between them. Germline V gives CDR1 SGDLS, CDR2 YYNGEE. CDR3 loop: CASSVAGFTDTQYF. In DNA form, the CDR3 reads TGTGCCAGCAGCGTAGCGGGATTCACAGATACGCAGTATTTT.

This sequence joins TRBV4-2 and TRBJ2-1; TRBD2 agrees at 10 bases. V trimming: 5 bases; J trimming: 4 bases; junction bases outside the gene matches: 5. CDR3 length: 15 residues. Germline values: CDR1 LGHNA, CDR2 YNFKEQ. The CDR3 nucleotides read TGTGCCAGCAGCGCCCGACTAGCGGGTTACAATGAGCAGTTCTTC. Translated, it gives CASSARLAGYNEQFF.

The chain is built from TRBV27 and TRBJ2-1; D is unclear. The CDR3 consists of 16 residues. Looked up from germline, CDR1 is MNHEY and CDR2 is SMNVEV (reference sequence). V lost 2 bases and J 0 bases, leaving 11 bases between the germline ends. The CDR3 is CASSLGIWSSYNEQFF. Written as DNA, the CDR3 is TGTGCCAGCAGTTTAGGCATTTGGAGCTCCTACAATGAGCAGTTCTTC.